The clone carrying this T cell receptor beta chain is a singleton in its sample. Its cognate antigen is unknown. Germline V gene data show CDR1 as MNHEY and CDR2 as SVGEGT. The junction had 8 bases not matched to a gene; V was cut back by 2 bases and J by 3 bases. CDR3 length: 17 residues. Presence of unique molecular identifiers characterized the TCR beta cDNA libraries. From the PCR reads, TCRdb called clonotypes with MiXCR, one entry per CDR3 protein. Of approximately 770,000 distinct CDR3 sequences listed, 46% are singletons. The data belong to a study of post-analysis software for immune sequencing data. Study-level points and caveats: Patients carried roughly 5 TRBV segments more frequently than controls did, and TRBV5-6, TRBV5-1 and TRBV20-1 were among them.

Sequenced sample: blood. The chain has TRBV6-2 or TRBV6-3 and TRBJ2-5; TRBD2 matches at 11 bases. This sequence was found in a girl under 18 with multiple sclerosis. CDR3 bases: TGTGCCAGCAGTTACGGTACTAGCGGGAGCTTAGAAGAGACCCAGTACTTC. Translating it yields CASSYGTSGSLEETQYF.